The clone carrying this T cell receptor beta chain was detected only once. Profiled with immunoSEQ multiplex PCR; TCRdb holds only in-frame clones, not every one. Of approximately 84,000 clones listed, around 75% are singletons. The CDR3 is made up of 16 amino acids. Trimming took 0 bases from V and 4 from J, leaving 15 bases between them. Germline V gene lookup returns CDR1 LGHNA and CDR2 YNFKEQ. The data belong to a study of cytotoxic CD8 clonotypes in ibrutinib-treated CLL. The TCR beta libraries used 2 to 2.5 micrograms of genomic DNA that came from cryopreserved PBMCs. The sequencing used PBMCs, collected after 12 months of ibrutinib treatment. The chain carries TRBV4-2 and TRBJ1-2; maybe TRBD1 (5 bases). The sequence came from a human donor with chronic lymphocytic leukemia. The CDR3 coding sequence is TGTGCCAGCAGCCAAGATCGGGGGGTTAGGGTCTATGGCTACACCTTC. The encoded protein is CASSQDRGVRVYGYTF.